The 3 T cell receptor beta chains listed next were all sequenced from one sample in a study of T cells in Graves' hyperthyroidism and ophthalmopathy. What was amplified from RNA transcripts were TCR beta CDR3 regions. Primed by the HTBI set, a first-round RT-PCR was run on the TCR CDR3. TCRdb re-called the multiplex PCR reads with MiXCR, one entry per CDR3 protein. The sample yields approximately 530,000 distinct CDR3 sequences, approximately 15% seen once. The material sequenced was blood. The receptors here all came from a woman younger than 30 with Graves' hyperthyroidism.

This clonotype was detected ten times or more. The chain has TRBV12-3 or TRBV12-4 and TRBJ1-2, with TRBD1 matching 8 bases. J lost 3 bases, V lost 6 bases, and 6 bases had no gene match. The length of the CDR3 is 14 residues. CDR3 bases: TGTGCCAGCAGCTACAGGGGGGTGGACTATGGCTACACCTTC. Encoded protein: CASSYRGVDYGYTF.

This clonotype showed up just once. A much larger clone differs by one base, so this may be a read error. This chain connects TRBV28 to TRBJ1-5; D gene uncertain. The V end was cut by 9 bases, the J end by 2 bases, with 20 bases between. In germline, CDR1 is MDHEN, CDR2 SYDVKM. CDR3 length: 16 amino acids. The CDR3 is CASIGMAEDGNQPQHF. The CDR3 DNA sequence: TGTGCCAGTATTGGGATGGCAGAAGATGGCAATCAGCCCCAGCATTTT.

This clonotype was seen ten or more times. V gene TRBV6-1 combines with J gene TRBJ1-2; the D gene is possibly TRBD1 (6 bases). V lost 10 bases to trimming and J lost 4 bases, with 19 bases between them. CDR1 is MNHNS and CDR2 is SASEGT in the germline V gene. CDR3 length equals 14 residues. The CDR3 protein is CATADRTEAYGYTF. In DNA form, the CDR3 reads TGTGCCACCGCAGACCGGACAGAAGCCTATGGCTACACCTTC.